The entry that follows covers one T cell receptor (beta chain) sequence. Its antigen is undetermined. The sample comes from a study of monozygotic twins with inflammatory bowel disease. Germline CDR1 is MNHEY and CDR2 is SMNVEV (reference sequence). This CDR3 has 13 residues. Nested PCRs of roughly 15 and 9 cycles, two in total, were run on TCRalpha and TCRbeta cDNA. TCRdb re-called the 5' RACE reads; every CDR3 protein appears as one record, without DNA. Its table lists about 380,000 distinct CDR3 sequences. Study-level points and caveats: Other individuals had fewer clonotypes in common with IBD patients than with healthy twins, especially with disease activity. Among IBD patients, TCRbeta diversity (inverse Simpson) was lower than in healthy co-twins.

This clonotype originated in a human donor with ulcerative colitis or Crohn's disease, or a healthy co-twin of an affected twin (not recorded which). Material: blood. The J gene is TRBJ2-2, the V gene TRBV27. CDR3 protein: CASSLGNPGELFF.